This paragraph covers one TCR beta chain sequence. Germline V gene sequence: CDR1 LGHDT, CDR2 YNNKEL (reference sequence). The CDR3 is 14 amino acids. Trimming removed 0 bases at V and 2 bases at J, with 8 bases between. This sample is drawn from a study of blood T cell repertoires in COVID-19. Study overall: PBMCs, B-cell-depleted T cells, or T cells were the source of the cDNA or gDNA that made up the material.

Produced via immunoSEQ multiplex PCR; TCRdb's table is partial and in-frame only. The sample includes about 670,000 clones, around 90% of them seen just once. Source material: peripheral blood. The V call is TRBV3-1 (or the pseudogene TRBV3-2), the J call TRBJ2-7; possibly TRBD1 for D (5 bases). The sequence was obtained from a woman aged 18-29 years with acute or convalescent COVID-19. The CDR3, as DNA: TGTGCCAGCAGCCAAGATGGGGCCACCTACGAGCAGTACTTC. It encodes CASSQDGATYEQYF.